One sample yielded the 5 T cell receptor beta chains listed below, sequenced in a study of Ad26.COV2.S vaccination and SARS-CoV-2 variants (dated by TCRdb to the early 2020s). The treatment or condition tag for this specimen amounts to: some 20 received Ad26.COV2.S at low or high dose, single or two shots; 5 received placebo; per-sample allocation not given. Repertoires of vaccine and placebo recipients were sequenced from samples taken on day 63 after the first injection. Receptor libraries were prepared by the immunoSEQ multiplex PCR assay. This is the immuneACCESS table as TCRdb keeps it, with only in-frame sequences that have V and J called. A part of the clones is gone; compared with another copy, unresolved V genes explain less than half, and the rest is unexplained. The table for this sample lists 200,000 to 300,000 clones; around 89% of them were counted only once. Over 8.5% of the sample comes from the top ten.

The source material was peripheral blood, sampled in a trial of Ad26.COV2.S vaccine versus placebo. These receptor sequences come from a person between 18 and 65 years old who received the Ad26.COV2.S COVID-19 vaccine or a placebo.

The chain carries TRBV27 and TRBJ2-2, with D perhaps TRBD1 (5 bases). The CDR3 runs 14 residues. Per germline, CDR1 MNHEY and CDR2 SMNVEV (reference sequence). V lost 5 bases, J lost 0 bases, and 7 bases lay in between. Here the CDR3 DNA reads TGTGCCAGCAGTCTACAGGCGAACACCGGGGAGCTGTTTTTT. As protein: CASSLQANTGELFF.

The genes are TRBV6-6 and TRBJ2-2; D unresolved. There are 13 residues in the CDR3. The germline V and J ends were trimmed by 2 bases and 7 bases, with 8 bases remaining between them. Germline V gives CDR1 MNHNY, CDR2 SVGAGI (reference sequence). The CDR3 sequence: CASSYHGIGELFF. CDR3 in DNA: TGTGCCAGCAGTTACCACGGAATCGGGGAGCTGTTTTTT.

The chain joins TRBV27 to TRBJ2-7, with 8 bases aligning to TRBD1. The CDR3 sequence is 14 residues long. V dropped 4 bases and J dropped 4; count of bases not matched to a gene: 6. Germline CDR1 is MNHEY and CDR2 is SMNVEV (reference sequence). In DNA, the CDR3 is TGTGCCAGCAGTTCTGACAGGGGCCAATACGAGCAGTACTTC. This sequence encodes CASSSDRGQYEQYF.

The chain employs TRBV30 and TRBJ1-5; D is ambiguous. CDR3 size: 15 residues. Trimming removed 0 bases at V and 2 bases at J, with 11 bases between. Germline V gene lookup returns CDR1 GTSNPN and CDR2 SVGIG (reference sequence). As DNA, the CDR3 is TGTGCCTGGAGTGTACGTAACAGCGGCAATCAGCCCCAGCATTTT. It codes for CAWSVRNSGNQPQHF. The complete variable domain, with remaining parts taken from reference TRBV30 and TRBJ1-5, reads SQTIHQWPATLVQPVGSPLSLECTVEGTSNPNLYWYRQAAGRGLQLLFYSVGIGQISSEVPQNLSASRPQDRQFILSSKKLLLSDSGFYLCAWSVRNSGNQPQHFGDGTRLSIL.

On this clone: Other nucleotide sequences from this sample produce the same CDR3. The genes are TRBV19 and TRBJ2-7; the D is unclear. Trimming took 1 base from V and 2 from J, leaving 6 bases between them. The CDR3 sequence is 13 residues long. Germline V CDR1 and CDR2: LNHDA, SQIVND (reference sequence). The DNA for the CDR3 is TGTGCCAGTAGTATAGTTGGGGCCTACGAGCAGTACTTC. Its translation: CASSIVGAYEQYF.